This entry lists 13 T cell receptor beta chains sequenced from one sample in a study of control samples from healthy donors and cancer patients. Generated by immunoSEQ multiplex PCR, the TCRdb table keeps only in-frame clones and is missing some. This table holds 200,000 or so clones, roughly nine tenths found once. The sequencing sample was made of blood. Receptors were obtained from a man younger than 40 in good health.

This chain links TRBV6-5 with TRBJ2-3; no firm D call. The V gene lost 0 bases and the J gene lost 1 base, with 11 bases spanning the gap. Germline V gene lookup returns CDR1 MNHEY and CDR2 SVGAGI. The CDR3 extends over 16 amino acids. CDR3: CASSYSSKWGTDTQYF. Written as DNA, the CDR3 is TGTGCCAGCAGTTACTCTTCAAAGTGGGGCACAGATACGCAGTATTTT.

V is TRBV30 and J is TRBJ1-4, with TRBD1 matching over 8 bases. V dropped 5 bases and J dropped 7; count of bases not matched to a gene: 6. The CDR3 has 13 residues. CDR1 is GTSNPN and CDR2 is SVGIG in the germline V gene (reference sequence). The CDR3 loop reads CAWDRGRGEKLFF. The CDR3 DNA follows: TGTGCCTGGGACAGGGGAAGAGGTGAAAAACTGTTTTTT.

The V gene is TRBV2, the J gene TRBJ2-3; no clear D. This CDR3 spans 14 amino acids. The V end was cut by 5 bases, the J end by 6 bases, with 15 bases between. In germline, CDR1 is SNHLY, CDR2 FYNNEI. Written as DNA, the CDR3 is TGTGCCAGCAGTCTAACCTTCGGGCGTGATACGCAGTATTTT. It yields the protein CASSLTFGRDTQYF. Drawing the rest from reference TRBV2 and TRBJ2-3, the complete variable domain is EPEVTQTPSHQVTQMGQEVILRCVPISNHLYFYWYRQILGQKVEFLVSFYNNEISEKSEIFDDQFSVERPDGSNFTLKIRSTKLEDSAMYFCASSLTFGRDTQYFGPGTRLTVL.

This chain connects TRBV5-6 to TRBJ1-2; 8 positions agree with TRBD1. Germline V gives CDR1 SGHDT, CDR2 YYEEEE. V was clipped by 2 bases and J by 5 bases; unmatched bases: 5. The CDR3 has 14 amino acids. CDR3 DNA: TGTGCCAGCAGCTTTGGACAGGGTGGGTATGGCTACACCTTC. Amino acids: CASSFGQGGYGYTF. The whole variable domain, filled in from reference TRBV5-6 and TRBJ1-2, reads DAGVTQSPTHLIKTRGQQVTLRCSPKSGHDTVSWYQQALGQGPQFIFQYYEEEERQRGNFPDRFSGHQFPNYSSELNVNALLLGDSALYLCASSFGQGGYGYTFGSGTRLTVV.

The V gene is TRBV6-5, the J gene TRBJ1-1; the D is unclear. Germline V lookup: CDR1 MNHEY, CDR2 SVGAGI. With 7 bases removed from V and 1 base from J, the gap between germline ends came to 16 bases. The CDR3 consists of 15 residues. The CDR3 nucleotides read TGTGCCAGCACTGGGTCGTTTCTTTCGAACACTGAAGCTTTCTTT. It is translated as CASTGSFLSNTEAFF.

The chain has TRBV4-1 and TRBJ2-7, with 8 bases identical to TRBD1. Germline V CDR1 and CDR2: MGHRA, YSYEKL. The CDR3 runs to 15 residues. V trimming: 1 base; J trimming: 2 bases; junction bases outside the gene matches: 4. Here the CDR3 reads CASSQAQDRAYEQYF. CDR3 bases: TGCGCCAGCAGCCAAGCCCAGGACAGGGCCTACGAGCAGTACTTC.

In its sample, this clone was seen a few times. This chain uses TRBV2 with TRBJ1-2; the match to TRBD1 covers 8 bases. Looked up from germline, CDR1 is SNHLY and CDR2 is FYNNEI. The CDR3 has 13 residues. V lost 6 bases to trimming and J lost 8 bases; unmatched junction nucleotides: 8. CDR3: CASSRTGPSGYTF. For the CDR3, the DNA is TGTGCCAGCAGCCGGACAGGGCCATCGGGCTACACCTTC.

CDR3 sequence reads: CASSLGWGTSGGHSYEQYF. DNA of the CDR3: TGTGCCAGCAGCTTAGGGTGGGGGACTAGCGGGGGCCACTCCTACGAGCAGTACTTC. This chain connects TRBV13 to TRBJ2-7, with 14 bases fitting TRBD2. CDR1 is PRHDT, CDR2 FYEKMQ, per germline (reference sequence). The CDR3 contains 19 residues. Trimming at V came to 0 bases and at J to 0 bases, leaving 7 bases not matched to a gene. Full variable domain (outside the CDR3, taken from reference TRBV13 and TRBJ2-7): AAGVIQSPRHLIKEKRETATLKCYPIPRHDTVYWYQQGPGQDPQFLISFYEKMQSDKGSIPDRFSAQQFSDYHSELNMSSLELGDSALYFCASSLGWGTSGGHSYEQYFGPGTRLTVT.

The chain carries TRBV6-5 and TRBJ1-6; D ambiguous. The CDR3 covers 15 residues. Trimming removed 0 bases at V and 7 bases at J, with 10 bases between. CDR1 and CDR2 (germline): MNHEY, SVGAGI. CDR3 sequence (DNA): TGTGCCAGCAGTTACTCGACGGTGGGGAATTCACCCCTCCACTTT. Translation gives CASSYSTVGNSPLHF.

This chain uses TRBV18 with TRBJ1-2; D is ambiguous. Trimming took 3 bases from V and 7 from J, leaving 9 bases between them. Germline V gene data show CDR1 as KGHSH and CDR2 as LQKENI. The CDR3 runs 12 residues. The CDR3: CASSPTEGGYTF. As DNA, the CDR3 is TGTGCCAGCTCACCGACGGAAGGTGGCTACACCTTC.

This chain links TRBV2 with TRBJ2-5; 12 nucleotides align to TRBD2. V shed 8 bases, J shed 3 bases, and the junction held 1 base outside the gene matches. The CDR3 has 13 residues. From germline, CDR1 is SNHLY and CDR2 FYNNEI. CDR3 loop: CASRLAGEETQYF. The CDR3 bases are TGTGCCAGCCGACTAGCGGGGGAAGAGACCCAGTACTTC.

The V call is TRBV27, the J call TRBJ2-4; D perhaps matches TRBD2 (6 bases). The V gene lost 3 bases and the J gene lost 1 base, with 10 bases spanning the gap. Germline-derived CDR1 and CDR2 are MNHEY and SMNVEV (reference sequence). CDR3 length: 15 residues. CDR3 nucleotide sequence: TGTGCCAGCAGTTTGGAGGGAAGGGCCAAAAACATTCAGTACTTC. Protein: CASSLEGRAKNIQYF.

This rearrangement joins TRBV7-9 to TRBJ2-1; D is perhaps TRBD1 (8 bases). V lost 5 bases to trimming and J lost 7 bases, with 24 bases between them. Germline loops: CDR1 SEHNR, CDR2 FQNEAQ (reference sequence). CDR3 length: 17 residues. CDR3 coding DNA: TGTGCCAGCAGCCCATTAGGCGGGCACAGGGGGGGGAATGAGCAGTTCTTC. Translation gives CASSPLGGHRGGNEQFF.